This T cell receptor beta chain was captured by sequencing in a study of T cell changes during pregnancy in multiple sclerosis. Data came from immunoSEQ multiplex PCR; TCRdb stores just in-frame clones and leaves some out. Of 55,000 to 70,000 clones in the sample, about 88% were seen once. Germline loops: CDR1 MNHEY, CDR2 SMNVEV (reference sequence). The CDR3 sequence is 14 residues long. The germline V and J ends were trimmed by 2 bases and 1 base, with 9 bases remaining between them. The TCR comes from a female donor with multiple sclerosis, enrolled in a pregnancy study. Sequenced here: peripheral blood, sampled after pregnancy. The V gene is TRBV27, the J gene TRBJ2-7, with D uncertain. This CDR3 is CASSLAGASYEQYF. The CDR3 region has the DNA TGTGCCAGCAGTTTAGCCGGAGCGTCCTACGAGCAGTACTTC.